These 17 T cell receptor beta chains were all obtained from the same sample, sequenced in a study of T cell repertoires in aging, cancer and after chemotherapy. Peripheral blood genomic DNA, not sorted cells or RNA, was the template. A mixed TRB-A/B primer pool amplified rearranged TRB by multiplex touch-down PCR. TCRdb re-called the multiplex PCR reads through MiXCR, storing one row per CDR3 protein. The repertoire consists of about 4,500 distinct CDR3 sequences, with 64% occurring once and the leading ten covering 28%. Material: blood. These receptors were taken from a human donor with a solid tumor.

The chain combines TRBV29-1 with TRBJ1-2; the D gene is possibly TRBD1 (6 bases). The CDR3 consists of 12 residues. Germline CDR1 and CDR2: SQVTM and ANQGSEA. Trimming shortened V by 6 bases and J by 2 bases, and 10 bases separated the two germline ends. CDR3 sequence reads: CSVGDTNYGYTF. CDR3 sequence (DNA): TGCAGCGTGGGGGACACCAACTATGGCTACACCTTC.

The gene calls are TRBV6-6 and TRBJ1-4, with a tentative D call TRBD1 (6 bases). Looked up from germline, CDR1 is MNHNY and CDR2 is SVGAGI (reference sequence). CDR3 length equals 15 residues. With 3 bases removed from V and 2 bases from J, the gap between germline ends came to 10 bases. CDR3 nucleotide sequence: TGTGCCAGCAGTTATACAGGGTCGACTAATGAAAAACTGTTTTTT. As protein: CASSYTGSTNEKLFF.

V is TRBV6-5 and J is TRBJ2-7; D gene uncertain. V was cut by 2 bases and J by 2 bases, with 10 bases left in between. Per germline, CDR1 MNHEY and CDR2 SVGAGI. The CDR3 length is 14 residues. The CDR3 sequence is CASSYSGQTYEQYF. In DNA form, the CDR3 reads TGTGCCAGCAGTTACAGTGGGCAAACCTACGAGCAGTACTTC.

This chain links TRBV27 with TRBJ1-6; the D is unclear. V was pared by 8 bases and J by 0 bases, with 5 bases between. The CDR3 covers 13 residues. Per the germline V gene, CDR1 is MNHEY and CDR2 is SMNVEV (reference sequence). CDR3 sequence: CASGSSYNSPLHF. The CDR3 DNA sequence: TGTGCCAGCGGGAGCTCCTATAATTCACCCCTCCACTTT.

This chain links TRBV6-5 with TRBJ1-6; D call uncertain. V lost 7 bases, J lost 6 bases, and 13 bases lay in between. This CDR3 has 14 residues. Germline V gene lookup returns CDR1 MNHEY and CDR2 SVGAGI. The DNA of the CDR3 is TGTGCCAGCAAAGTAACCGATGCTAATTCACCCCTCCACTTT. Translated, it gives CASKVTDANSPLHF.

In its sample, this clonotype was seen once. V and J are TRBV6-5 and TRBJ2-1, with 10 bases fitting TRBD2. Germline values: CDR1 MNHEY, CDR2 SVGAGI. This CDR3 has 15 residues. The V and J ends lost 5 bases and 6 bases, in that order; junction bases with no gene match: 7. The CDR3: CASSPTSGFSNEQFF. The CDR3 DNA follows: TGTGCCAGCAGTCCGACTAGCGGGTTCAGCAATGAGCAGTTCTTC.

This clonotype occurred a few times. The J gene is TRBJ2-2, the V gene TRBV29-1, with a tentative D call TRBD2 (6 bases). This CDR3 comprises 14 residues. V was cut by 4 bases and J by 6 bases, with 15 bases left in between. Germline assignment: CDR1 SQVTM and CDR2 ANQGSEA. This chain's CDR3 is CSVGQGGYSGELFF. CDR3 coding DNA: TGCAGCGTTGGGCAGGGAGGTTATTCCGGGGAGCTGTTTTTT.

Worth noting for this clonotype: Relative to the germline gene, one junction end is altered; a read error may explain this. This chain links TRBV6-5 with TRBJ2-1; 7 bases align to TRBD1. CDR3 length: 15 residues. Germline CDR1 is MNHEY and CDR2 is SVGAGI. Written as DNA, the CDR3 is TGCGCCAGCAGTGACGGGGACAGCCCCTACAATGAGCAGTTCTTC. Amino acids: CASSDGDSPYNEQFF.

The table lists this clonotype with a count of one. The gene calls are TRBV18 and TRBJ1-3, with D possibly matching TRBD1 (5 bases). The CDR3 is 16 amino acids. V gave up 0 bases and J gave up 8 bases, with 17 bases separating them. Germline CDR1 is KGHSH and CDR2 is LQKENI. CDR3 coding DNA: TGTGCCAGCTCACCACCGGTAGGGGCCGGAGGGGACACCATATATTTT. Protein sequence: CASSPPVGAGGDTIYF.

The genes are TRBV5-6 and TRBJ1-3; no firm D call. The V and J ends lost 4 bases and 4 bases respectively, with 6 bases between them. In germline, CDR1 is SGHDT, CDR2 YYEEEE. The CDR3 contains 12 residues. The chain's CDR3 is CASSLQGNTIYF. CDR3 bases: TGTGCCAGCAGCCTACAGGGAAACACCATATATTTT.

This chain connects TRBV5-1 to TRBJ2-3, with TRBD1 identical over 9 bases. J gave up 7 bases and V 5 bases, and 8 bases lay outside the gene matches. CDR1 and CDR2 (germline): SGHRS, YFSETQ. This CDR3 is built from 14 residues. The CDR3 bases are TGCGCCAGCAGGGGGGACAGGGAGTTGTATACGCAGTATTTT. Encoded protein: CASRGDRELYTQYF.

This chain connects TRBV12-3 or TRBV12-4 to TRBJ1-1; D gene ambiguous. CDR3 length: 14 amino acids. Trimming left V 6 bases short and J 1 base short, with 12 bases between. This chain's CDR3 is CASRPGSENTEAFF. The CDR3 nucleotides are TGTGCCAGCAGACCAGGCAGCGAGAACACTGAAGCTTTCTTT.

This clonotype appeared a few times. The chain uses TRBV5-4 and TRBJ1-1; 8 bases align to TRBD1. Germline lookup yields CDR1 SGHNT and CDR2 YYREEE (reference sequence). V lost 0 bases to trimming and J lost 4 bases; unmatched junction nucleotides: 2. This CDR3 spans 14 amino acids. CDR3 residues: CASSLETGATEAFF. The DNA of the CDR3 is TGTGCCAGCAGCTTGGAGACAGGGGCCACTGAAGCTTTCTTT.

This chain connects TRBV19 to TRBJ1-2, with D unclear. The V end lost 6 bases, the J end lost 3 bases, and 17 bases lay between the germline ends. CDR1 LNHDA and CDR2 SQIVND come from the germline V gene (reference sequence). This CDR3 has 15 amino acids. The CDR3 nucleotides are TGTGCCAGTAGACCCGTAAGGGAGGAATACTATGGCTACACCTTC. It translates to CASRPVREEYYGYTF.

V is TRBV6-5 and J is TRBJ2-1; 8 bases align to TRBD1. CDR3 length: 16 amino acids. Germline values: CDR1 MNHEY, CDR2 SVGAGI. The V and J ends lost 5 bases and 0 bases, in that order; junction bases with no gene match: 6. The CDR3 here is CASSTRTGSSYNEQFF. In nucleotides, the CDR3 is TGTGCCAGCAGTACGCGGACAGGGAGCTCCTACAATGAGCAGTTCTTC.

V gene TRBV30 combines with J gene TRBJ1-1, with D tentatively TRBD1 (6 bases). The CDR3 has 15 amino acids. The germline V gene has CDR1 GTSNPN and CDR2 SVGIG (reference sequence). Trimming took 1 base from V and 1 from J, leaving 13 bases between them. The CDR3 bases are TGTGCCTGGAGTGGTCCAGGGGCCACGAACACTGAAGCTTTCTTT. Residues: CAWSGPGATNTEAFF.

The chain combines TRBV6-5 with TRBJ2-1, with 14 positions matching TRBD2. Germline V gene data show CDR1 as MNHEY and CDR2 as SVGAGI. V was pared by 5 bases and J by 8 bases, with 5 bases of the junction left unmatched. CDR3 length equals 15 residues. The chain's CDR3 is CASSPGTSGGYEQFF. The CDR3 bases are TGTGCCAGCAGTCCCGGGACTAGCGGGGGCTATGAGCAGTTCTTC.